This T cell receptor (beta chain) is from a study of OX40 agonist ivuxolimab in advanced cancers. The CDR3 loop spans 12 amino acids. The V and J ends lost 5 bases and 7 bases respectively, with 9 bases between them. Germline CDR1 is LGHNA and CDR2 is YSLEER. The data were produced by immunoSEQ multiplex PCR, yet TCRdb's version contains in-frame clones alone and is incomplete. The sample includes about 46,000 clones, about 89% of them seen just once. This sequence originates from an adult with an advanced solid tumor such as melanoma, head and neck, liver or kidney cancer. Sequences were derived from CD4+ or CD8+ T cells sorted from blood, sampled in a trial of the OX40 agonist ivuxolimab. J is TRBJ2-1 and V is TRBV4-3; D gene unclear. CDR3 DNA sequence: TGCGCCAGCAGCTTCCTCGGGAATGAGCAGTTCTTC. Protein product: CASSFLGNEQFF.